This T cell receptor beta chain was retrieved from a study of cytomegalovirus exposure and HLA in healthy donors. In the case of this clone: Antigen unknown.

The PCR contained 60 Vbeta and 13 Jbeta primers. TCRdb's table, derived via immunoSEQ multiplex PCR, lists solely in-frame clones and lacks some. This sample has approximately 100,000 clones; roughly 74% occur once, and the top ten carry under 2%. Study results and caveats: In a later analysis, a genetic analysis reported fewer productive-TCR N-insertions in an Asian-associated ancestry cluster than the cohort average.

Losses at the gene ends were 4 bases for V and 4 bases for J; bases not matched to a gene: 2. The germline gives CDR1 MNHEY, CDR2 SVGAGI. The CDR3 has 13 residues. This TCR derives from a woman aged 35 to 49 in good health and CMV-seronegative. J is TRBJ1-1 and V is TRBV6-5, with 8 bases that match TRBD1. Material for sequencing was PBMCs. This CDR3 reads CASSWTGSTEAFF. In DNA form, the CDR3 reads TGTGCCAGCAGTTGGACAGGGAGCACTGAAGCTTTCTTT.